This TCR beta chain was sequenced in a study of radiotherapy plus CTLA-4 blockade in lung cancer. Findings and caveats of the study: Clones of tumor-derived TCRs expanded in blood after radiotherapy plus ipilimumab.

This CDR3 spans 16 amino acids. V was pared by 6 bases and J by 5 bases, with 11 bases of the junction left unmatched. Germline V gene data show CDR1 as LNHDA and CDR2 as SQIVND (reference sequence). As regards this clone: What it binds is unknown.

Sequenced by immunoSEQ multiplex PCR; TCRdb stores in-frame clones only, minus some. The table records tens of thousands of clones, approximately 68% of them present only once. The sample in question was peripheral blood, obtained from a patient treated with radiotherapy plus ipilimumab. The receptor comes from a human donor with non-small cell lung cancer whose response to radiotherapy plus ipilimumab could not be evaluated. The chain recombines TRBV19 with TRBJ1-5; 9 bases map to TRBD1. This CDR3 is CASSFDRGFSDQPQHF. CDR3 coding DNA: TGTGCCAGTAGCTTTGACAGGGGGTTTTCGGATCAGCCCCAGCATTTT.